This TCR beta chain is drawn from a study of cytomegalovirus exposure and HLA in healthy donors. Study details: Previous work identified some 120 million unique TCR beta sequences from around 180 million T cells. Among about 380 genotyped donors, approximately 80% fell in the Caucasian-associated ancestry cluster.

V lost 5 bases to trimming and J lost 5 bases; unmatched junction nucleotides: 2. From germline, CDR1 is SEHNR and CDR2 FQNEAQ (reference sequence). The CDR3 has 13 amino acids. PCR employed 60 Vbeta and 13 Jbeta primers. Sequenced by immunoSEQ multiplex PCR; TCRdb stores in-frame clones only, minus some. The repertoire holds around 280,000 clones, roughly 89% seen once, with roughly 2% in the top ten. This clone was seen a few times. The antigen is unknown. Study conclusions and caveats: A prior analysis recorded that most TCR beta V segments were productive about 87% or about 30% of the time. In a later analysis, an Asian-associated ancestry cluster reportedly showed fewer N-insertions than the approximately 640-donor mean.

The sequenced sample consisted of PBMCs. The chain couples TRBV7-9 to TRBJ2-2; 7 bases match TRBD1. The source is a woman under 30 in good health and CMV-seronegative. The CDR3 loop is CASSHRGTGELFF. As DNA, the CDR3 is TGTGCCAGCAGCCACAGGGGAACCGGGGAGCTGTTTTTT.